These 6 T cell receptor beta chains share one sample of origin, sequenced in a study of T-cell reconstitution after alpha-beta-depleted transplantation in children. Preparation of the TCRbeta library used unique molecular identifiers. TCRdb called the PCR reads again in MiXCR, with one record for every CDR3 protein. The table has about 440,000 distinct CDR3 sequences, roughly 44% seen once. This specimen consisted of PBMCs, obtained before TCRalphabeta/CD19-depleted stem cell transplant. The receptors here all came from a girl aged 2-10 years with aplastic anemia, due to receive a stem cell transplant.

In its sample, this clonotype was seen a few times. The chain employs TRBV7-3 and TRBJ1-2; weak D call: TRBD1 (5 bases). Trimming cost V 5 bases and J 2 bases, with 15 bases left between them. Germline values: CDR1 SGHTA, CDR2 FQGTGA. The CDR3 covers 15 residues. DNA for the CDR3: TGTGCCAGCAGCCGGGGTGGGGGGGAGAACTATGGCTACACCTTC. Translation gives CASSRGGGENYGYTF.

This clonotype was recorded a few times. The V call is TRBV7-8, the J call TRBJ1-6; TRBD1 agrees at 11 bases. Germline CDR1 and CDR2: SGHVS and FQNEAQ. This CDR3 is 16 amino acids long. The V and J ends lost 4 bases and 7 bases, in that order; junction bases with no gene match: 6. The CDR3 DNA follows: TGTGCCAGCAGCTCCCGGGACAGGGGGTCCAATTCACCCCTCCACTTT. It specifies CASSSRDRGSNSPLHF.

The rearrangement uses TRBV6-2 or TRBV6-3 and TRBJ2-3; perhaps TRBD1 as D (5 bases). Deletions cut 0 bases from V and 4 bases from J, with 11 bases between. Germline V gives CDR1 MNHEY, CDR2 SVGEGT. This CDR3 has 15 amino acids. The CDR3 nucleotides are TGTGCCAGCAGTTACTCAGGGGTTCTTTCAGATACGCAGTATTTT. It codes for CASSYSGVLSDTQYF.

This clonotype was recorded a few times. The rearrangement links TRBV30 to TRBJ2-3; TRBD2 agrees at 7 bases. With 4 bases clipped from V and 0 bases from J, the junction kept 7 bases outside the gene matches. The CDR3 is made up of 15 amino acids. Per germline, CDR1 GTSNPN and CDR2 SVGIG (reference sequence). The CDR3 nucleotides are TGTGCCTGGAATAGCAACGGGAGGAGCACAGATACGCAGTATTTT. Its protein is CAWNSNGRSTDTQYF.

The CDR3 sequence is CASSSYSPTTGEQYF. In nucleotides, the CDR3 is TGTGCCAGCAGCTCATACAGTCCTACCACGGGGGAGCAGTACTTC. The chain links TRBV7-6 to TRBJ2-7, with a possible D match to TRBD2 (5 bases). The germline CDR1 and CDR2 sequences are SGHVS and FNYEAQ. The V end was cut by 4 bases, the J end by 7 bases, with 20 bases between. This CDR3 region has 15 residues.

Many counts were recorded for this clonotype. This chain connects TRBV11-2 to TRBJ2-5; no definite D call. The germline gives CDR1 SGHAT, CDR2 FQNNGV. The CDR3 spans 13 residues. The V end was cut by 5 bases, the J end by 3 bases, with 10 bases between. The CDR3 spells CASSANDEETQYF. CDR3 sequence (DNA): TGTGCCAGCAGCGCGAATGATGAAGAGACCCAGTACTTC.